Sequencing of this T cell receptor beta chain was carried out in a study of T cells expressing NK-cell markers. Study in general: Cells sorted as CD3+CD56+NKG2C+, CD3+CD56+NKG2C- and CD3+CD56-NKG2C+ T cells supplied the TCR beta repertoires.

From the 5' RACE reads, TCRdb lists one entry per CDR3 protein and no DNA. The sample includes 500,000 to 700,000 distinct CDR3 sequences. This CDR3 is built from 13 residues. The germline V gene has CDR1 MDHEN and CDR2 SYDVKM. The study, taken as a whole, reports: The study found dominant NKG2C+ clonotypes at roughly 1.0-8% of CD8+ T cells in six donors. No clear determination of HCMV specificity was made for expanded NKG2C+ T cell clones.

A remark on this clonotype: Its antigen is not identified.

The receptor was isolated from a man aged 18 to 30 in good health. Sequencing was carried out using blood T cells: a sorted CD56 or NKG2C T cell subset, CD4+ or CD8+ T cells, or bulk PBMC T cells (not recorded which). The chain joins TRBV28 to TRBJ1-5. Here the CDR3 reads CASMGSTSPPQHF.